One and the same sample provided the 31 T cell receptor beta chains below, sequenced in a study of vaccination effects on CD4 cells after COVID-19. These receptors' antigens are unknown. Following an approximately 11-day culture, CD4+ T cells were purified. Either the BNT162b2 or mRNA-1273 vaccine was given to participants in two doses. Clones were sequenced by immunoSEQ multiplex PCR, and TCRdb holds only the in-frame ones, with some missing. The data hold about 45,000 clones, with less than 85% observed a single time. The sample consisted of CD4+ T cells from PBMCs cultured without peptide, taken after COVID-19 vaccination. The source of these receptors is a human donor who received a COVID-19 vaccine.

V and J are TRBV28 and TRBJ2-3; D is ambiguous. Looked up from germline, CDR1 is MDHEN and CDR2 is SYDVKM. The CDR3 length is 12 residues. The V and J ends lost 3 bases and 11 bases respectively, with 12 bases between them. CDR3 residues: CASSLGRQVQYF. The CDR3 nucleotides read TGTGCCAGCAGTTTGGGTCGGCAGGTGCAGTATTTT. The variable domain in full, with the rest retrieved from reference TRBV28 and TRBJ2-3, is DVKVTQSSRYLVKRTGEKVFLECVQDMDHENMFWYRQDPGLGLRLIYFSYDVKMKEKGDIPEGYSVSREKKERFSLILESASTNQTSMYLCASSLGRQVQYFGPGTRLTVL.

V is TRBV7-8 and J is TRBJ2-1; D is tentatively TRBD1 or TRBD2 (5 bases each). Per germline, CDR1 SGHVS and CDR2 FQNEAQ. V shed 1 base and J shed 5 bases, with 24 bases lying between them. The CDR3 totals 19 residues. The chain's CDR3 is CASSLGRFRRGWGDNEQFF. The CDR3 DNA reads TGTGCCAGCAGCTTAGGGCGATTTCGTCGGGGTTGGGGCGACAATGAGCAGTTCTTC.

This clone appeared a few times. The rearrangement uses TRBV18 and TRBJ1-4; TRBD1 is a possible D gene (5 bases). Trimming pared 3 bases from V and 5 bases from J, leaving 7 bases between. Germline assignment: CDR1 KGHSH and CDR2 LQKENI. This CDR3 is built from 13 residues. CDR3 sequence reads: CASSPDRNEKLFF. In nucleotides, the CDR3 is TGTGCCAGCTCACCCGACAGAAATGAAAAACTGTTTTTT.

The V gene is TRBV27, the J gene TRBJ1-6; D possibly corresponds to TRBD1 (6 bases). Trimming cost V 1 base and J 8 bases, with 12 bases left between them. This CDR3 has 15 amino acids. The germline V gene encodes CDR1 MNHEY and CDR2 SMNVEV (reference sequence). The CDR3 reads CASSLWGGADSPLHF. In DNA, the CDR3 is TGTGCCAGCAGTTTATGGGGGGGGGCGGATTCACCCCTCCACTTT.

The chain joins TRBV2 to TRBJ2-1; 8 bases are shared with TRBD1. V gave up 4 bases and J gave up 4 bases; unmatched junction bases: 6. From germline, CDR1 is SNHLY and CDR2 FYNNEI. The CDR3 sequence is 15 residues long. CDR3 sequence: CASSARTGPYNEQFF. CDR3 nucleotide sequence: TGTGCCAGCAGTGCGCGGACAGGGCCTTACAATGAGCAGTTCTTC.

This chain links TRBV9 with TRBJ2-7; D is ambiguous. The CDR3 consists of 14 residues. V lost 1 base to trimming and J lost 2 bases, with 10 bases between them. From germline, CDR1 is SGDLS and CDR2 YYNGEE. CDR3: CASSVQVKPYEQYF. DNA of the CDR3: TGTGCCAGCAGCGTACAAGTGAAACCCTACGAGCAGTACTTC. The full variable domain, in which reference TRBV9 and TRBJ2-7 provide the parts outside the CDR3, is DSGVTQTPKHLITATGQRVTLRCSPRSGDLSVYWYQQSLDQGLQFLIQYYNGEERAKGNILERFSAQQFPDLHSELNLSSLELGDSALYFCASSVQVKPYEQYFGPGTRLTVT.

This clone was seen more than once but under ten times. The V call is TRBV5-1, the J call TRBJ1-2; 7 bases are shared with TRBD1. V was clipped by 4 bases and J by 3 bases; unmatched bases: 9. CDR3 length equals 15 residues. In germline, CDR1 is SGHRS, CDR2 YFSETQ. The CDR3 sequence is CASSADSQGHYGYTF. The CDR3 DNA follows: TGCGCCAGCAGCGCGGACTCACAGGGGCACTATGGCTACACCTTC. The variable domain in full, with the rest retrieved from reference TRBV5-1 and TRBJ1-2, is KAGVTQTPRYLIKTRGQQVTLSCSPISGHRSVSWYQQTPGQGLQFLFEYFSETQRNKGNFPGRFSGRQFSNSRSEMNVSTLELGDSALYLCASSADSQGHYGYTFGSGTRLTVV.

The V call is TRBV5-4, the J call TRBJ1-1; D ambiguous. CDR1 SGHNT and CDR2 YYREEE come from the germline V gene (reference sequence). CDR3 size: 12 residues. V was clipped by 2 bases and J by 6 bases, with 8 bases between them. This CDR3 reads CASSFQTAEAFF. Here the CDR3 DNA reads TGTGCCAGCAGCTTCCAGACCGCTGAAGCTTTCTTT.

The chain recombines TRBV9 with TRBJ1-6; D gene ambiguous. In germline, CDR1 is SGDLS, CDR2 YYNGEE. The CDR3 consists of 15 residues. V lost 0 bases, J lost 8 bases, and 12 bases lay in between. CDR3 loop: CASSVAGGGDSPLHF. For the CDR3, the DNA is TGTGCCAGCAGCGTAGCGGGTGGCGGAGATTCACCCCTCCACTTT.

The rearrangement links TRBV18 to TRBJ1-1; 8 bases map to TRBD1. CDR3 size: 16 residues. The V and J ends lost 7 bases and 3 bases, in that order; junction bases with no gene match: 13. Germline V lookup: CDR1 KGHSH, CDR2 LQKENI. CDR3 DNA sequence: TGTGCCAGCTTAAAACAGGGGGTTTCTATCGACACTGAAGCTTTCTTT. Protein product: CASLKQGVSIDTEAFF.

This clone was seen more than once but under ten times. This sequence joins TRBV14 and TRBJ2-3, with D possibly TRBD2 on 6 matching bases. The CDR3 is 16 amino acids. The germline V gene has CDR1 SGHDN and CDR2 FVKESK. V lost 3 bases and J 2 bases, leaving 15 bases between the germline ends. The CDR3 loop is CASSQVGRGLTDTQYF. The CDR3 DNA sequence: TGTGCCAGCAGCCAGGTGGGGCGGGGCCTCACAGATACGCAGTATTTT.

The chain carries TRBV4-1 and TRBJ2-1, with D perhaps assigned TRBD1 or TRBD2 (5 bases each). Germline values: CDR1 MGHRA, CDR2 YSYEKL. V was cut by 1 base and J by 10 bases, with 11 bases left in between. This CDR3 comprises 13 residues. CDR3: CASSQVGRREQFF. CDR3 nucleotides: TGCGCCAGCAGCCAAGTGGGACGTCGGGAGCAGTTCTTC.

The chain has TRBV5-1 and TRBJ2-5; TRBD2 aligns across 7 bases. The CDR3 sequence is 12 residues long. The V and J ends lost 8 bases and 4 bases, in that order; junction bases with no gene match: 5. Germline V gene data show CDR1 as SGHRS and CDR2 as YFSETQ. In nucleotides, the CDR3 is TGCGCCAGTAGGACGGGGGGAGAGACCCAGTACTTC. Translating it yields CASRTGGETQYF. The whole variable domain, filled in from reference TRBV5-1 and TRBJ2-5, reads KAGVTQTPRYLIKTRGQQVTLSCSPISGHRSVSWYQQTPGQGLQFLFEYFSETQRNKGNFPGRFSGRQFSNSRSEMNVSTLELGDSALYLCASRTGGETQYFGPGTRLLVL.

This clone has just a few counts. J is TRBJ2-3 and V is TRBV5-5; TRBD1 matches at 7 bases. Germline loops: CDR1 SGHKS, CDR2 YYEKEE (reference sequence). There are 14 residues in the CDR3. The ends lost 10 bases at V and 4 bases at J; junction bases unmatched: 12. The CDR3 nucleotides are TGTGCCTCCGACCGCAGGGGGATCGCAGATACGCAGTATTTT. It specifies CASDRRGIADTQYF. The variable domain in full, completed from reference TRBV5-5 and TRBJ2-3, reads DAGVTQSPTHLIKTRGQQVTLRCSPISGHKSVSWYQQVLGQGPQFIFQYYEKEERGRGNFPDRFSARQFPNYSSELNVNALLLGDSALYLCASDRRGIADTQYFGPGTRLTVL.

This chain connects TRBV5-4 to TRBJ1-1; TRBD1 matches at 7 bases. The germline V gene encodes CDR1 SGHNT and CDR2 YYREEE (reference sequence). V gave up 4 bases and J gave up 0 bases; unmatched junction bases: 3. The CDR3 consists of 14 residues. CDR3 in amino acids: CASSIGQVNTEAFF. The CDR3 DNA sequence: TGTGCCAGCAGCATCGGACAGGTGAACACTGAAGCTTTCTTT. The full variable domain, completed using reference TRBV5-4 and TRBJ1-1, is ETGVTQSPTHLIKTRGQQVTLRCSSQSGHNTVSWYQQALGQGPQFIFQYYREEENGRGNFPPRFSGLQFPNYSSELNVNALELDDSALYLCASSIGQVNTEAFFGQGTRLTVV.

The chain combines TRBV21-1 with TRBJ2-5; the table gives TRBD1 as D, unverified against the DNA. TRBV21-1 is a pseudogene. This CDR3 contains 13 residues. CDR3 residues: CATTDRVGETQYF. The CDR3 bases are TGTGCCACCACCGACAGGGTCGGAGAGACCCAGTACTTC.

The rearrangement uses TRBV5-1 and TRBJ2-3; D may correspond to TRBD1 or TRBD2 (5 bases each). The germline V and J ends were trimmed by 7 bases and 6 bases, with 9 bases remaining between them. CDR3 length: 11 residues. Germline CDR1 is SGHRS and CDR2 is YFSETQ. CDR3 nucleotide sequence: TGCGCCAGCCGAGGGGAGGATACGCAGTATTTT. Translating gives CASRGEDTQYF.

The genes are TRBV12-3 or TRBV12-4 and TRBJ1-4; 7 nucleotides match TRBD1. The CDR3 runs to 13 residues. Trimming removed 3 bases from V and 7 bases from J; junction bases left unmatched: 2. In DNA, the CDR3 is TGTGCCAGCAGTTTCTGGGACAGTGAAAAACTGTTTTTT. It specifies CASSFWDSEKLFF.

The chain uses TRBV29-1 and TRBJ2-7; D ambiguous. Per the germline V gene, CDR1 is SQVTM and CDR2 is ANQGSEA. V was pared by 6 bases and J by 1 base, with 16 bases between. The length of the CDR3 is 14 residues. The CDR3 is CSVTRGIPSYEQYF. The CDR3 DNA reads as TGCAGCGTCACCCGAGGTATTCCTTCCTACGAGCAGTACTTC.

This sequence joins TRBV5-6 and TRBJ2-3; 8 bases fit TRBD2. This CDR3 has 16 residues. Germline V lookup: CDR1 SGHDT, CDR2 YYEEEE. The junction had 8 bases not matched to a gene; V was cut back by 2 bases and J by 3 bases. Written as DNA, the CDR3 is TGTGCCAGCAGCTTATTGGCGGGAGGCGCAACAGATACGCAGTATTTT. It codes for CASSLLAGGATDTQYF.

This clone was seen a few times. The chain combines TRBV28 with TRBJ2-2; D call uncertain. The CDR3 consists of 14 residues. The V end was cut by 6 bases, the J end by 0 bases, with 8 bases between. CDR1 and CDR2 from the germline V gene are MDHEN and SYDVKM. The CDR3 DNA reads TGTGCCAGCAGAGTCTCTTCGAACACCGGGGAGCTGTTTTTT. Translated, it gives CASRVSSNTGELFF.

This chain joins TRBV27 and TRBJ2-3, with D perhaps TRBD1 (6 bases). Trimming removed 7 bases from V and 2 bases from J, with 22 bases in between. Germline-derived CDR1 and CDR2 are MNHEY and SMNVEV (reference sequence). The CDR3 sequence is 17 residues long. CDR3 sequence (DNA): TGTGCCAGCAAGCCTCTCGTCACAGGGATTCCCACAGATACGCAGTATTTT. Protein sequence: CASKPLVTGIPTDTQYF.

V usage is TRBV9 and J usage is TRBJ1-1; a weak D match, TRBD1 (5 bases). The V and J ends lost 1 base and 1 base respectively, with 5 bases between them. This CDR3 comprises 13 residues. The germline V gene has CDR1 SGDLS and CDR2 YYNGEE. The CDR3 coding sequence is TGTGCCAGCAGCGTACAGGGGAACACTGAAGCTTTCTTT. Protein product: CASSVQGNTEAFF.

V usage is TRBV7-8 and J usage is TRBJ1-6; D is unresolved. Germline assignment: CDR1 SGHVS and CDR2 FQNEAQ. The germline V and J ends were trimmed by 1 base and 6 bases, with 22 bases remaining between them. This CDR3 has 19 amino acids. The chain's CDR3 is CASSLVVRASTFVNSPLHF. The DNA for the CDR3 is TGTGCCAGCAGCTTAGTAGTACGGGCCTCTACGTTTGTTAATTCACCCCTCCACTTT.

This chain joins TRBV11-2 and TRBJ1-1, with TRBD1 matching 7 bases. Trimming took 4 bases from V and 6 from J; bases not matched to a gene: 8. This CDR3 region has 14 residues. Per the germline V gene, CDR1 is SGHAT and CDR2 is FQNNGV. This CDR3 reads CASSSYRGVAEAFF. The CDR3 nucleotides read TGTGCCAGCAGCTCGTACAGGGGTGTGGCTGAAGCTTTCTTT.

The V call is TRBV10-1, the J call TRBJ1-5; 7 bases map to TRBD1. CDR3 size: 14 residues. The J segment lost 7 bases and the V segment lost 2 bases, leaving 5 bases of the junction unmatched. The germline CDR1 and CDR2 sequences are WNHNN and SYGVQD (reference sequence). CDR3 protein: CASSEGTVGQPQHF. In DNA, the CDR3 is TGCGCCAGCAGTGAGGGGACAGTGGGCCAGCCCCAGCATTTT.

In its sample, this clone was seen a few times. The chain joins TRBV6-5 to TRBJ2-1; 8 positions agree with TRBD2. Germline V gene data show CDR1 as MNHEY and CDR2 as SVGAGI. The V gene end was trimmed by 7 bases and the J gene end by 7 bases; junction bases not matched to a gene: 12. The CDR3 is made up of 15 amino acids. This CDR3 is CASTGGLEGRNEQFF. Written as DNA, the CDR3 is TGTGCCAGCACCGGGGGACTAGAAGGGCGGAATGAGCAGTTCTTC.

This clone was detected only once. The rearrangement uses TRBV6-5 and TRBJ2-7; 15 bases fit TRBD2. The CDR3 contains 15 residues. CDR1 and CDR2 (germline): MNHEY, SVGAGI. The J segment lost 4 bases and the V segment lost 7 bases, leaving 5 bases of the junction unmatched. The CDR3 DNA is TGTGCCAGCAACTCAGGACTAGCGGGAGGGTACGAGCAGTACTTC. Protein: CASNSGLAGGYEQYF.

The chain joins TRBV12-5 to TRBJ1-5, with 8 bases identical to TRBD1. V trimming: 6 bases; J trimming: 0 bases; junction bases outside the gene matches: 10. Germline V gene data show CDR1 as LGHNT and CDR2 as FRNRAP. CDR3 size: 17 residues. CDR3 DNA sequence: TGTGCTAGTGGCGGGGACAGGACCTTCTATAGCAATCAGCCCCAGCATTTT. Translation: CASGGDRTFYSNQPQHF.

This sequence joins TRBV20-1 and TRBJ1-1; the D is unclear. The ends were cut back, 7 bases at V and 1 base at J, with 7 bases in the middle. From germline, CDR1 is DFQATT and CDR2 SNEGSKA (reference sequence). This CDR3 region has 11 residues. The CDR3: CSVFPNTEAFF. The CDR3 region has the DNA TGCAGTGTCTTCCCGAACACTGAAGCTTTCTTT.

V is TRBV6-1 and J is TRBJ1-4, with a possible D match to TRBD1 (5 bases). Germline CDR1 MNHNS, CDR2 SASEGT. The CDR3 consists of 15 residues. Between the trimmed V and J ends, which lost 1 base and 5 bases, there was a span of 11 bases. This CDR3 reads CASSEGRGLNEKLFF. The CDR3 DNA is TGTGCCAGCAGTGAAGGAAGGGGATTAAATGAAAAACTGTTTTTT.